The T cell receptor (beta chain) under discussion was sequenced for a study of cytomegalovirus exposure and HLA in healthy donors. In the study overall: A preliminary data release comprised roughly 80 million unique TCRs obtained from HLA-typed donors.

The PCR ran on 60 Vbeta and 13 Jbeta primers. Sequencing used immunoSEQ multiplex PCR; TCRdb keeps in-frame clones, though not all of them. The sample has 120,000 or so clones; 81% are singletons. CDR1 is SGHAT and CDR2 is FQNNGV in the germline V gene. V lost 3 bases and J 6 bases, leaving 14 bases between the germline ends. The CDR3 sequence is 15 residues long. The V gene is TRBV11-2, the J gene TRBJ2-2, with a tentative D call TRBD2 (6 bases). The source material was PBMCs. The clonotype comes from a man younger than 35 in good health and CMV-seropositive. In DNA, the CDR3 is TGTGCCAGCAGCTTTCGACAAGCGGGCCCCGGGGAGCTGTTTTTT. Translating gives CASSFRQAGPGELFF. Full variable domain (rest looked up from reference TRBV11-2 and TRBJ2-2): EAGVAQSPRYKIIEKRQSVAFWCNPISGHATLYWYQQILGQGPKLLIQFQNNGVVDDSQLPKDRFSAERLKGVDSTLKIQPAKLEDSAVYLCASSFRQAGPGELFFGEGSRLTVL.